These T cell receptor beta chains were read from a single sample in a study of shared T cell receptors in the human thymus. Produced via immunoSEQ multiplex PCR; TCRdb's table is partial and in-frame only. The repertoire has 650,000 to 950,000 clones, 80% to 90% of them found once; the top ten carry around 0.0099%. The sample also formed part of further work on human thymus T cells.

The sample consisted of thymocytes. These receptors originate from a girl under two years old with a congenital heart defect. Each CDR3 is given with its conserved first and last residue. The order of the fields is V gene, J gene, D gene, clone size, CDR3 protein, CDR3 DNA. The D gene is left open where the match is weak. Clone size is not always given. Where it is, it says once, few, many or a class for expanded clones.

V gene: TRBV5-5
J gene: TRBJ1-2
D gene: .
clone size: once
CDR3 protein: CASLEGDKVHGYTF
CDR3 DNA: TGTGCCAGCCTTGAGGGCGACAAGGTACATGGCTACACCTTC

V gene: TRBV4-1
J gene: TRBJ2-7
D gene: TRBD1
clone size: few
CDR3 protein: CASSSRDRGRSLGPGSSYEQYF
CDR3 DNA: TGCGCCAGCAGCTCCCGGGACAGGGGGCGTTCCTTGGGGCCAGGGAGCTCCTACGAGCAGTACTTC

V gene: TRBV5-1
J gene: TRBJ1-3
D gene: .
clone size: .
CDR3 protein: CASSLSVPGNTIYF
CDR3 DNA: TGCGCCAGCAGCTTGAGCGTTCCTGGAAACACCATATATTTT

V gene: TRBV6-5
J gene: TRBJ1-5
D gene: .
clone size: .
CDR3 protein: CASRPDRHGGQPQHF
CDR3 DNA: TGTGCCAGCAGACCCGACAGGCACGGAGGTCAGCCCCAGCATTTT

V gene: TRBV6-1
J gene: TRBJ1-5
D gene: TRBD1
clone size: .
CDR3 protein: CASSEGRRRGNAGQPQHF
CDR3 DNA: TGTGCCAGCAGTGAAGGGCGTCGCAGGGGGAATGCCGGGCAGCCCCAGCATTTT

V gene: TRBV18
J gene: TRBJ1-6
D gene: TRBD1
clone size: once
CDR3 protein: CASSSGQGWTPLHF
CDR3 DNA: TGTGCCAGCTCATCTGGACAGGGATGGACACCCCTCCACTTT

V gene: TRBV4-2
J gene: TRBJ2-2
D gene: TRBD2
clone size: .
CDR3 protein: CASSQDGAGGRNTGELFF
CDR3 DNA: TGTGCCAGCAGCCAAGACGGGGCGGGGGGGCGGAACACCGGGGAGCTGTTTTTT

V gene: TRBV6-4
J gene: TRBJ2-7
D gene: .
clone size: .
CDR3 protein: CASSDPRLYEQYF
CDR3 DNA: TGTGCCAGCAGTGACCCTCGACTCTACGAGCAGTACTTC

V gene: TRBV1
J gene: TRBJ1-2
D gene: .
clone size: .
CDR3 protein: CTSIQGCYGYTF
CDR3 DNA: TGCACCAGTATACAGGGGTGCTATGGCTACACCTTC

V gene: TRBV28
J gene: TRBJ2-3
D gene: .
clone size: .
CDR3 protein: CASSLSGRGTDTQYF
CDR3 DNA: TGTGCCAGCAGTTTATCAGGCCGCGGCACAGATACGCAGTATTTT

V gene: TRBV5-1
J gene: TRBJ2-3
D gene: .
clone size: .
CDR3 protein: CASSPLGPAERTDTQYF
CDR3 DNA: TGCGCCAGCAGCCCTCTGGGGCCTGCTGAACGCACAGATACGCAGTATTTT

V gene: TRBV5-1
J gene: TRBJ2-1
D gene: TRBD2
clone size: .
CDR3 protein: CASSGISGGANEQFF
CDR3 DNA: TGCGCCAGCAGCGGAATTAGCGGGGGGGCGAACGAGCAGTTCTTC

V gene: TRBV27
J gene: TRBJ1-1
D gene: TRBD1
clone size: .
CDR3 protein: CASSSRDRAPEAFF
CDR3 DNA: TGTGCCAGCAGCTCCCGGGACAGGGCCCCTGAAGCTTTCTTT

V gene: TRBV7-9
J gene: TRBJ1-1
D gene: .
clone size: .
CDR3 protein: CASSHTMDTEAFF
CDR3 DNA: TGTGCCAGCAGCCACACCATGGACACTGAAGCTTTCTTT

V gene: TRBV27
J gene: TRBJ1-5
D gene: .
clone size: .
CDR3 protein: CASSPYPGEPQHF
CDR3 DNA: TGTGCCAGCAGTCCTTACCCAGGGGAGCCCCAGCATTTT

V gene: TRBV6-5
J gene: TRBJ1-1
D gene: .
clone size: .
CDR3 protein: CASSLGGLTEAFF
CDR3 DNA: TGTGCCAGCAGTTTGGGGGGTCTGACTGAAGCTTTCTTT

V gene: TRBV7-9
J gene: TRBJ2-2
D gene: .
clone size: .
CDR3 protein: CASSLVRVTGELFF
CDR3 DNA: TGTGCCAGCAGCCTGGTGAGGGTTACCGGGGAGCTGTTTTTT

V gene: TRBV5-5
J gene: TRBJ1-6
D gene: .
clone size: .
CDR3 protein: CASSLFIDTRSPINSPLHF
CDR3 DNA: TGTGCCAGCAGCTTATTTATTGATACACGATCTCCCATAAATTCACCCCTCCACTTT

V gene: TRBV7-6
J gene: TRBJ2-6
D gene: TRBD2
clone size: .
CDR3 protein: CASSQTVAGGPLTGANVLTF
CDR3 DNA: TGTGCCAGCAGTCAGACGGTGGCGGGGGGCCCTCTGACTGGGGCCAACGTCCTGACTTTC

V gene: TRBV6-5
J gene: TRBJ1-2
D gene: .
clone size: .
CDR3 protein: CASSYSSGDGDGGYTF
CDR3 DNA: TGTGCCAGCAGTTACTCTTCAGGGGATGGGGATGGGGGCTACACCTTC

V gene: TRBV9
J gene: TRBJ2-2
D gene: TRBD1
clone size: .
CDR3 protein: CASSPRDREGWELFF
CDR3 DNA: TGTGCCAGCAGCCCCCGGGACAGGGAGGGTTGGGAGCTGTTTTTT

V gene: TRBV10-3
J gene: TRBJ2-3
D gene: .
clone size: .
CDR3 protein: CAISEQGRDTDTQYF
CDR3 DNA: TGTGCCATCAGCGAACAGGGAAGGGACACAGATACGCAGTATTTT